Listed here are 22 T cell receptor beta chains from one sample, sequenced in a study of T cell responses to AZD1222 COVID-19 vaccine. TCRdb's table, derived via immunoSEQ multiplex PCR, lists solely in-frame clones and lacks some. The data hold tens of thousands of clones, with around 87% observed a single time. The material was peripheral blood, obtained on day 0 of AZD1222 vaccination. The origin of the receptors is an adult in good health.

This chain links TRBV7-9 with TRBJ1-5; D is perhaps TRBD1 (6 bases). Deletions cut 6 bases from V and 5 bases from J, with 8 bases between. Germline CDR1 is SEHNR and CDR2 is FQNEAQ (reference sequence). The CDR3 loop spans 12 amino acids. The CDR3 nucleotides read TGTGCCAGCAGTAACAGGGATCAGCCCCAGCATTTT. It specifies CASSNRDQPQHF.

In this sample, this clone turned up a few times. This rearrangement joins TRBV10-3 to TRBJ1-6; no reliable D call. V was pared by 8 bases and J by 8 bases, with 13 bases between. Germline V gene data show CDR1 as ENHRY and CDR2 as SYGVKD. CDR3 size: 13 residues. CDR3 coding DNA: TGTGCCATCCGAGGGAGTGATTATTCACCCCTCCACTTT. Protein sequence: CAIRGSDYSPLHF.

This chain connects TRBV19 to TRBJ2-2, with D hard to call. The V end was cut by 4 bases, the J end by 0 bases, with 12 bases between. The V gene's germline CDR1 is LNHDA and CDR2 SQIVND (reference sequence). The CDR3 is 16 amino acids. The CDR3 sequence: CASSTDKPPNTGELFF. The DNA of the CDR3 is TGTGCCAGTAGTACTGACAAGCCTCCGAACACCGGGGAGCTGTTTTTT.

The chain joins TRBV30 to TRBJ1-2, with TRBD1 as a possible D gene (6 bases). The V gene lost 0 bases and the J gene lost 2 bases, with 19 bases spanning the gap. The CDR3 length is 17 residues. The germline CDR1 and CDR2 sequences are GTSNPN and SVGIG (reference sequence). CDR3 in amino acids: CAWSVQGGSVSNYGYTF. CDR3 DNA sequence: TGTGCCTGGAGTGTACAGGGCGGGAGTGTCTCCAACTATGGCTACACCTTC.

The V call is TRBV27, the J call TRBJ2-7, with D uncertain. The CDR3 is made up of 17 amino acids. Germline CDR1 and CDR2: MNHEY and SMNVEV (reference sequence). V was pared by 5 bases and J by 7 bases, with 27 bases between. The CDR3 nucleotides read TGTGCCAGCAGTCCCCTCCGCGGAGTTAGGAGAGTTGGGGAGCAGTACTTC. Residues: CASSPLRGVRRVGEQYF.

The chain recombines TRBV7-2 with TRBJ1-6; D possibly corresponds to TRBD1 (5 bases). The CDR3 sequence is 14 residues long. V dropped 1 base and J dropped 9 bases, with 10 bases sitting between them. The germline CDR1 and CDR2 sequences are SGHTA and FQGNSA. The CDR3 coding sequence is TGTGCCAGCAGCTTAGGGCAGGGTTTTTCACCCCTCCACTTT. Translated: CASSLGQGFSPLHF.

The CDR3 protein is CASSQRRQEQYF. The CDR3 DNA sequence: TGTGCCAGCAGCCAGAGGCGTCAAGAGCAGTACTTC. V usage is TRBV14 and J usage is TRBJ2-7, with D unresolved. Trimming took off 3 bases at V and 7 bases at J, with 10 bases between the two ends. Germline loops: CDR1 SGHDN, CDR2 FVKESK. There are 12 residues in the CDR3. Drawing the rest from reference TRBV14 and TRBJ2-7, the complete variable domain is EAGVTQFPSHSVIEKGQTVTLRCDPISGHDNLYWYRRVMGKEIKFLLHFVKESKQDESGMPNNRFLAERTGGTYSTLKVQPAELEDSGVYFCASSQRRQEQYFGPGTRLTVT.

The gene calls are TRBV18 and TRBJ1-3; D is perhaps TRBD1 (6 bases). Germline CDR1 KGHSH, CDR2 LQKENI. V lost 5 bases and J 0 bases, leaving 11 bases between the germline ends. The CDR3 runs 15 residues. The CDR3 reads CASSYGQSSGNTIYF. As DNA, the CDR3 is TGTGCCAGCTCATACGGACAGTCCTCTGGAAACACCATATATTTT. The entire variable domain, with the rest obtained from reference TRBV18 and TRBJ1-3, is as follows: NAGVMQNPRHLVRRRGQEARLRCSPMKGHSHVYWYRQLPEEGLKFMVYLQKENIIDESGMPKERFSAEFPKEGPSILRIQQVVRGDSAAYFCASSYGQSSGNTIYFGEGSWLTVV.

This sequence joins TRBV9 and TRBJ1-2; D remains ambiguous. In germline, CDR1 is SGDLS, CDR2 YYNGEE. The CDR3 contains 13 residues. V was clipped by 3 bases and J by 1 base, with 7 bases between them. The CDR3 DNA sequence: TGTGCCAGCAGCGGGACCGGTAACTATGGCTACACCTTC. Its translation is CASSGTGNYGYTF.

The rearrangement joins TRBV4-2 to TRBJ2-7, with D perhaps matching TRBD2 (5 bases). The V gene's germline CDR1 is LGHNA and CDR2 YNFKEQ. V was pared by 1 base and J by 2 bases, with 15 bases between. The CDR3 covers 16 residues. CDR3 sequence: CASSQALASGTYEQYF. The CDR3 nucleotides are TGTGCCAGCAGCCAAGCCTTAGCGTCGGGGACCTACGAGCAGTACTTC.

J is TRBJ1-2 and V is TRBV7-2; D perhaps matches TRBD1 (6 bases). The CDR3 sequence is 13 residues long. V was pared by 6 bases and J by 8 bases, with 16 bases between. Germline CDR1 reads SGHTA; CDR2 reads FQGNSA. CDR3 protein: CASRRDTGQGYTF. The DNA of the CDR3 is TGTGCCAGCAGACGCGACACAGGGCAAGGCTACACCTTC. Combining the CDR3 with reference TRBV7-2 and TRBJ1-2 gives the whole variable domain GAGVSQSPSNKVTEKGKDVELRCDPISGHTALYWYRQSLGQGLEFLIYFQGNSAPDKSGLPSDRFSAERTGGSVSTLTIQRTQQEDSAVYLCASRRDTGQGYTFGSGTRLTVV.

The chain combines TRBV4-2 with TRBJ1-3; D not certain. The CDR3 is 14 amino acids. Germline assignment: CDR1 LGHNA and CDR2 YNFKEQ. V lost 4 bases and J lost 8, with 15 bases in between. The DNA for the CDR3 is TGTGCCAGCAGCCGGTTCCCGGGCACAGACACCATATATTTT. This translates into CASSRFPGTDTIYF.

In its sample, this clone is medium-sized. This rearrangement joins TRBV5-6 to TRBJ1-5, with 9 bases that match TRBD1. Per germline, CDR1 SGHDT and CDR2 YYEEEE. V dropped 5 bases and J dropped 6; count of bases not matched to a gene: 9. The CDR3 totals 15 residues. CDR3 residues: CASSPGTGFSQPQHF. In DNA form, the CDR3 reads TGTGCCAGCAGTCCCGGGACAGGGTTCAGTCAGCCCCAGCATTTT.

This chain connects TRBV10-1 to TRBJ1-2, with unresolved D. The CDR3 spans 16 residues. V was cut by 0 bases and J by 6 bases, with 17 bases left in between. CDR1 WNHNN and CDR2 SYGVQD come from the germline V gene (reference sequence). CDR3 in amino acids: CASSESKFSFSNGYTF. The DNA of the CDR3 is TGCGCCAGCAGTGAGTCGAAATTTTCCTTCTCTAATGGCTACACCTTC.

The gene calls are TRBV19 and TRBJ1-2, with a possible D match to TRBD1 (5 bases). CDR3 length equals 13 residues. V lost 7 bases to trimming and J lost 7 bases, with 16 bases between them. Germline V lookup: CDR1 LNHDA, CDR2 SQIVND (reference sequence). The CDR3 DNA sequence: TGTGCCAGTACCCCCCGTCGGGGGTCTGGCTACACCTTC. Translated: CASTPRRGSGYTF.

Only a few counts were recorded for this clone. This chain connects TRBV6-5 to TRBJ1-1; 7 bases fit TRBD1. The trim removed 10 bases at V and 4 bases at J, leaving 9 bases unmatched. Germline V gene lookup returns CDR1 MNHEY and CDR2 SVGAGI. CDR3 size: 13 residues. CDR3 region: CATVDRVATEAFF. CDR3 coding DNA: TGTGCCACCGTAGACAGGGTAGCCACTGAAGCTTTCTTT.

The chain links TRBV5-4 to TRBJ1-2; 8 nucleotides align to TRBD1. J lost 4 bases, V lost 1 base, and 0 bases had no gene match. Germline V gene lookup returns CDR1 SGHNT and CDR2 YYREEE (reference sequence). This CDR3 comprises 13 residues. The CDR3 nucleotides read TGTGCCAGCAGCTTGCAGGGGGCCTATGGCTACACCTTC. Its translation is CASSLQGAYGYTF.

In this sample, this clone turned up once. V and J are TRBV27 and TRBJ2-7, with a possible D match to TRBD2 (6 bases). The length of the CDR3 is 11 residues. Looked up from germline, CDR1 is MNHEY and CDR2 is SMNVEV (reference sequence). Trimming removed 5 bases at V and 4 bases at J, with 6 bases between. The CDR3 reads CASSRGYEQYF. CDR3 nucleotide sequence: TGTGCCAGCAGTCGGGGGTACGAGCAGTACTTC.

The rearrangement uses TRBV18 and TRBJ2-7; D not resolved. The length of the CDR3 is 13 residues. Germline V CDR1 and CDR2: KGHSH, LQKENI. Trimming cost V 6 bases and J 3 bases, with 12 bases left between them. CDR3 nucleotide sequence: TGTGCCAGCTCGCTACCGGCATACTACGAGCAGTACTTC. Its protein is CASSLPAYYEQYF.

This chain links TRBV19 with TRBJ2-3, with D maybe TRBD2 (5 bases). This CDR3 has 14 amino acids. Germline CDR1 and CDR2: LNHDA and SQIVND (reference sequence). V was cut by 5 bases and J by 1 base, with 10 bases left in between. DNA for the CDR3: TGTGCCAGTAGTTTTCGGGAAGGCACAGATACGCAGTATTTT. Its translation is CASSFREGTDTQYF.

The J gene is TRBJ1-3, the V gene TRBV5-1; D may be TRBD1 (6 bases). The CDR3 is 16 residues long. With 0 bases removed from V and 4 bases from J, the gap between germline ends came to 14 bases. The germline CDR1 and CDR2 sequences are SGHRS and YFSETQ. CDR3: CASSLVLGATGNTIYF. The CDR3, as DNA: TGCGCCAGCAGCTTGGTGTTGGGGGCGACGGGAAACACCATATATTTT. The full variable domain, in which reference TRBV5-1 and TRBJ1-3 provide the parts outside the CDR3, is KAGVTQTPRYLIKTRGQQVTLSCSPISGHRSVSWYQQTPGQGLQFLFEYFSETQRNKGNFPGRFSGRQFSNSRSEMNVSTLELGDSALYLCASSLVLGATGNTIYFGEGSWLTVV.

This clone was counted once. The chain combines TRBV27 with TRBJ1-2; the match to TRBD1 covers 7 bases. Losses at the gene ends were 6 bases for V and 3 bases for J; bases not matched to a gene: 4. Germline CDR1 reads MNHEY; CDR2 reads SMNVEV (reference sequence). The CDR3 extends over 13 amino acids. For the CDR3, the DNA is TGTGCCAGCAGCGACAGGGCTTACTATGGCTACACCTTC. Its translation is CASSDRAYYGYTF.